This T cell receptor beta chain was sequenced in a study of CD8+CD57+ T cells in acquired aplastic anemia. V lost 0 bases and J 10 bases, leaving 16 bases between the germline ends. This CDR3 region has 15 residues. Germline V gene lookup returns CDR1 LGHNA and CDR2 YSLEER. Whoever was chosen for sequencing had shown CD8+CD57+ cell expansion by flow cytometry. Both TCR beta VDJ combination and CDR3 sequence profiling were carried out. Genomic DNA was the template for this profiling. Using its own MiXCR run on the reads, TCRdb lists one record per CDR3 protein. Of some 150,000 distinct CDR3 sequences in the sample, around half were seen once.

The rearrangement uses TRBV4-3 and TRBJ2-1, with D tentatively TRBD1 or TRBD2 (6 bases each). The sample taken for sequencing was sorted CD4+, CD8+, or CD8+CD57+ T cells (not recorded which) from PBMCs. The source of this sequence is a human donor with aplastic anemia. CDR3 DNA sequence: TGCGCCAGCAGCCAAGATGGGACGGGGGCAAAGGAGCAGTTCTTC. Its translation: CASSQDGTGAKEQFF.